The clone carrying this TCR beta chain was seen only a few times. This entry comes from a study of OX40 agonist ivuxolimab in advanced cancers. The method was immunoSEQ multiplex PCR; TCRdb's version includes in-frame clones alone and lacks a portion of them. The sample lists 9,500 to 13,000 clones; 60% to 85% were seen once. Germline V CDR1 and CDR2: SGDLS, YYNGEE. The V and J ends lost 4 bases and 4 bases, in that order; junction bases with no gene match: 12. The CDR3 consists of 16 residues. This TCR derives from an adult with an advanced solid tumor such as melanoma, head and neck, liver or kidney cancer. V and J are TRBV9 and TRBJ2-5, with 8 bases aligning to TRBD2. The sample was CD4+ or CD8+ T cells sorted from blood, taken in a trial of the OX40 agonist ivuxolimab. CDR3 DNA: TGTGCCAGCAGCCCCTATAGCGGGGCGGGTGGAGAGACCCAGTACTTC. Translated, it gives CASSPYSGAGGETQYF. Looking up the rest from reference TRBV9 and TRBJ2-5 gives the full variable domain: DSGVTQTPKHLITATGQRVTLRCSPRSGDLSVYWYQQSLDQGLQFLIQYYNGEERAKGNILERFSAQQFPDLHSELNLSSLELGDSALYFCASSPYSGAGGETQYFGPGTRLLVL.